This T cell receptor beta chain was found in a study of blood T cell repertoires in COVID-19. Overall study: Samples came from the United States, Italy and Spain, spanning acute and convalescent COVID-19. The analysed material was cDNA or gDNA that came from T cells, B-cell-depleted T cells, or PBMCs.

Original data processing: Nucleated cell number was recorded as an estimate derived from reference gene primer amplification. TCRdb's table, derived via immunoSEQ multiplex PCR, lists solely in-frame clones and lacks some. The DNA gave D and trimming, while V, J and clone size come from that table. The table shows around 100,000 clones, with around 90% occurring only once. The V gene lost 0 bases and the J gene lost 6 bases, with 9 bases spanning the gap. CDR1 is MNHEY, CDR2 SVGEGT, per germline. The CDR3 sequence is 13 residues long. This receptor was identified in a man in his fifties or sixties with active or convalescent COVID-19. This chain joins TRBV6-2 or TRBV6-3 and TRBJ2-7, with D maybe TRBD1 (5 bases). The sequencing sample was made of peripheral blood. The CDR3 DNA sequence: TGTGCCAGCAGTTACTCGAGACAGTTCGAGCAGTACTTC. This codes for CASSYSRQFEQYF.